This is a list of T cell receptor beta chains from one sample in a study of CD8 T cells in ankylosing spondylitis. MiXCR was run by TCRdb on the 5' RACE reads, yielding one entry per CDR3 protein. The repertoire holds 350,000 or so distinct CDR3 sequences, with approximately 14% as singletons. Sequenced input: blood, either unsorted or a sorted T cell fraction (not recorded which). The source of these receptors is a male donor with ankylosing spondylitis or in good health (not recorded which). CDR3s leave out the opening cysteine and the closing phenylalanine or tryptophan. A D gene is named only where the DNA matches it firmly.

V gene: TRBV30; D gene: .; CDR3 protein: AWSTEGRGVETQY
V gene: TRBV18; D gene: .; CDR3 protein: ASSPGRGSGNTIY
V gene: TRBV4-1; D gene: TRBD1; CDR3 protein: ASSQGQGDFHEQY
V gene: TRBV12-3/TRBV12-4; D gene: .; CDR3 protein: ASSLEMGQPQH
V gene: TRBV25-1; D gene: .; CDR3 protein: ASSKGIGTPSTDTQY
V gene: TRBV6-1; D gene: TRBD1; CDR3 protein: ASKHRGENTEAF
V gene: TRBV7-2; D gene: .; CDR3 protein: ASSLNRNNEQF
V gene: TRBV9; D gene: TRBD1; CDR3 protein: ASSPAGTGGAAF
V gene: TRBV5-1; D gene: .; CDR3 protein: ASSRGGTNEKLF
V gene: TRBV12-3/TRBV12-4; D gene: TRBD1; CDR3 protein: ASSPDRVGLRMTEAF
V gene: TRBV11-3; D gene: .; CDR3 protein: ASSLDRVDGYT
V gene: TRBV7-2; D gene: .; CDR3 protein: ASSLATTMNTEAF
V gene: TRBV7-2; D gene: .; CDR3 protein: ASSLSKGARKLF
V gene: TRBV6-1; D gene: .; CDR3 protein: ASSHRTDSYEQY
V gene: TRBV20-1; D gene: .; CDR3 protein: SPRTPRGETQY
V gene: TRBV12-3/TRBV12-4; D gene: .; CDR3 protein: ASSLDRKGGYT
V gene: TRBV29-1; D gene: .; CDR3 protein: SASRGPNDEQF
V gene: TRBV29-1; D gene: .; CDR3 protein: SVEAVDTQY
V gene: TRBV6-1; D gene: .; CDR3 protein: ASTIGAGGSPLH
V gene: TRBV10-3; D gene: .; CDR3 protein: AIRVDNYEQY
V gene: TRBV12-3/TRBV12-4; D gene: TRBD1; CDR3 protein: ASNPTGGFSYNEQF
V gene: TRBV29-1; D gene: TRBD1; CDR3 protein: SFRDRGDYGYT
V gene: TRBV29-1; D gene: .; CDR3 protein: SAAPRGADTDTQY
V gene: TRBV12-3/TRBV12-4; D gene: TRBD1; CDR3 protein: ASSLVSRQGGNTGELF
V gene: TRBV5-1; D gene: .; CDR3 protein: ASTSGNGYT
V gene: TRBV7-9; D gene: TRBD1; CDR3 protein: ASSGTGGRDTQY
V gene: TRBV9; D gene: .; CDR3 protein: ASSSSVEMITDTQY
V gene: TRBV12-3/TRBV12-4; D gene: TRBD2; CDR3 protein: ASSMTSGSNEQF
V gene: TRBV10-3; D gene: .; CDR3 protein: AISESRGAGSTYGYT
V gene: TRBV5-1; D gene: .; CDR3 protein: ASSLDVGNTIY
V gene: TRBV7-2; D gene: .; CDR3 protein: ASSLRGYNEQF
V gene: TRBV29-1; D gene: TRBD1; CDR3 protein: SGSRQGYTEAF
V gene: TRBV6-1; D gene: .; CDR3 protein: ASSPGTLAYNEQF
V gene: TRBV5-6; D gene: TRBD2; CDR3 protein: ASSRPGLGWNEQF
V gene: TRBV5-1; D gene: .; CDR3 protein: ASSFKNSGANVLT
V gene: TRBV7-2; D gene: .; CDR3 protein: ASSFRERYNEQF
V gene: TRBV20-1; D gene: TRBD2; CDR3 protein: SASRGTSLGEQF
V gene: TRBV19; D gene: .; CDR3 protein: ASSIVATEEAF
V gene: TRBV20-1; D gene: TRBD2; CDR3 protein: SATLAGGNNEQF
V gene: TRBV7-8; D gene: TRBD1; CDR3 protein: ASSRGGDRGRETQY
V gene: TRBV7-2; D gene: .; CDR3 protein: ASSLIGAPTDTQY
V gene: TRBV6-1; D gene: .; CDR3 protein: ASKEGFSNQPQH
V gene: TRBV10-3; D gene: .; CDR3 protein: AISSGPGANVLT
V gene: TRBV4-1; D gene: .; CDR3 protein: ASSRVEGEGQETQY
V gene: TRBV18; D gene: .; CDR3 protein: ASPRGWDEQF
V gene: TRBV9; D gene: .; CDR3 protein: ASSVGGARRRSTDTQY
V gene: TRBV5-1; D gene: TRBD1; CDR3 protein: ASSPGQGVDTQY